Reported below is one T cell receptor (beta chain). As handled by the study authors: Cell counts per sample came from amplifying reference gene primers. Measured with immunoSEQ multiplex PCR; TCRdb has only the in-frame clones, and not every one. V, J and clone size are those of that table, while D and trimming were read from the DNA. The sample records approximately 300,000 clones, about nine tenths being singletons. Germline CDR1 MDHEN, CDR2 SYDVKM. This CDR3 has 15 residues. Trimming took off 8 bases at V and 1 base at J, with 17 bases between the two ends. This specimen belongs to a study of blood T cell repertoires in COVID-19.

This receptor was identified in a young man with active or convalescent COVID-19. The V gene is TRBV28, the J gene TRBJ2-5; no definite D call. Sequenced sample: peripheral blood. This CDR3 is CASRLWAASQETQYF. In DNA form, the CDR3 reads TGTGCCAGCCGCCTCTGGGCAGCTTCCCAAGAGACCCAGTACTTC.